The sequence of this T cell receptor beta chain was determined in a study of human T cells and chemical hapten exposure. TCRdb analysed the RACE reads with MiXCR anew, one entry per CDR3 protein. This table has roughly 180,000 distinct CDR3 sequences, roughly 14% appearing once. The V gene end was trimmed by 1 base and the J gene end by 0 bases; junction bases not matched to a gene: 14. CDR1 and CDR2 (germline): LGHNA, YNFKEQ. CDR3 length: 21 residues. Time point meaning: patch test 1, 2 weeks after DPC sensitization. The treatment was: therapeutic diphenylcyclopropenone sensitization with weekly scalp DPC.

The clonotype comes from a woman in her twenties or thirties with alopecia areata. Some clones in this sample may be carry-over from other donors' samples. The sequenced sample was whole blood, obtained in connection with sensitization to the hapten diphenylcyclopropenone (DPC). The chain combines TRBV4-2 with TRBJ2-1; 11 nucleotides line up with TRBD2. CDR3 residues: CASSQVSTSGRKWSSYNEQFF. In DNA form, the CDR3 reads TGTGCCAGCAGCCAAGTGTCAACTAGCGGGAGAAAGTGGAGCTCCTACAATGAGCAGTTCTTC.